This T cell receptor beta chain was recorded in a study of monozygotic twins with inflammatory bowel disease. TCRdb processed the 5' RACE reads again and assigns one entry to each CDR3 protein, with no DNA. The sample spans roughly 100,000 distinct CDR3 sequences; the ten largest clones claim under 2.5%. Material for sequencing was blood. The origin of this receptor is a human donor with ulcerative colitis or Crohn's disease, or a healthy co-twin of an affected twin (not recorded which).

CDR3 sequence reads: CSVELAGETQYF. The chain joins TRBV29-1 to TRBJ2-5; TCRdb designates TRBD1, a call that cannot be tested without DNA. The CDR3 length is 12 residues. Germline CDR1 and CDR2: SQVTM and ANQGSEA.